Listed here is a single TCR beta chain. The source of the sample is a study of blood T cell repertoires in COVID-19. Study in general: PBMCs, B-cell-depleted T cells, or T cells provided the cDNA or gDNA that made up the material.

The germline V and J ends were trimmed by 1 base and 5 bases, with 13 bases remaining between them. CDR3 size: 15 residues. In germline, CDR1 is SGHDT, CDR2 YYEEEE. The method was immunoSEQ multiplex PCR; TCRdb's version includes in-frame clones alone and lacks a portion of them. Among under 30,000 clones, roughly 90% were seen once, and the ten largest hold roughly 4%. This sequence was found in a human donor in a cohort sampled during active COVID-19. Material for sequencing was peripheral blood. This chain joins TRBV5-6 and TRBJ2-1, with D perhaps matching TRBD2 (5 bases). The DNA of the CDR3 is TGTGCCAGCAGCTTGCGATCTTTCGGGGACAATGAGCAGTTCTTC. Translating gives CASSLRSFGDNEQFF.